The clone carrying this T cell receptor beta chain ranks as large. J was trimmed by 3 bases and V by 1 base; bases with no gene match: 6. Germline CDR1 and CDR2: SGHTA and FQGNSA. This CDR3 is 15 amino acids long. One entry per CDR3 protein results from TCRdb running MiXCR on the reads. The top ten hold more than 20% of the sample, which has hundreds of distinct CDR3 sequences, about 8% seen once. This clonotype was sampled from a human donor with rheumatoid arthritis. Material: CD4+ T cells from synovial fluid. The chain is built from TRBV7-2 and TRBJ2-7; 7 bases are a match to TRBD1. CDR3 coding DNA: TGTGCCAGCAGCTTAGGAGACAGGGTATTCTACGAGCAGTACTTC. Translated, it gives CASSLGDRVFYEQYF.